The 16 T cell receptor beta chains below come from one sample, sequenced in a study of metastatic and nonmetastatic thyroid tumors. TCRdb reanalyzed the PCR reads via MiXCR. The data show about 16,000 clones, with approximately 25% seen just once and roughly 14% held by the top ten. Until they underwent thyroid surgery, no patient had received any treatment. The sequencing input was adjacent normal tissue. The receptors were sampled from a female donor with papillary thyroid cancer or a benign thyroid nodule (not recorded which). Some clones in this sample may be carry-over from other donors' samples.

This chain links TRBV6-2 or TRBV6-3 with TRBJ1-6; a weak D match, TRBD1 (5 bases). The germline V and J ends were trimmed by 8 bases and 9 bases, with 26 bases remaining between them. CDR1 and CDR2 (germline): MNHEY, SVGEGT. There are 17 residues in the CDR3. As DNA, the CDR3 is TGTGCCAGCGGACATGGGGTAACCCCCAGCTTGGGTTCACCCCTCCACTTT. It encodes CASGHGVTPSLGSPLHF.

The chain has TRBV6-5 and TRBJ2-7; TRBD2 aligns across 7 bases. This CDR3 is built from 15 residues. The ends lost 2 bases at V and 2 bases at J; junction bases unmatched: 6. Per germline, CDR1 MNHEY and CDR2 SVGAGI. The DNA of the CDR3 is TGTGCCAGCAGTTACGGGGGAGCGGGGACCTACGAGCAGTACTTC. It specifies CASSYGGAGTYEQYF.

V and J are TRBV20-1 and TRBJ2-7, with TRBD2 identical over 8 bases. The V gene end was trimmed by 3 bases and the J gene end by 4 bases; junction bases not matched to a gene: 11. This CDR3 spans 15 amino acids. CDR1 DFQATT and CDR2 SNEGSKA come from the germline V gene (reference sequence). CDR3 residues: CSASPQAGVSYEQYF. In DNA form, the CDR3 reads TGCAGTGCTAGCCCACAAGCGGGAGTGTCGTACGAGCAGTACTTC.

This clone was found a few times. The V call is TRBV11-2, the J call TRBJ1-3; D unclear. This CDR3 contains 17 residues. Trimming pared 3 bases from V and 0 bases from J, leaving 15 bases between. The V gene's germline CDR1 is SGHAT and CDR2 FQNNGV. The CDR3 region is CASSLLRVPFSGNTIYF. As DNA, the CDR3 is TGTGCCAGCAGCTTGTTGCGGGTTCCCTTCTCTGGAAACACCATATATTTT. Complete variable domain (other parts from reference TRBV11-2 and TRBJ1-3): EAGVAQSPRYKIIEKRQSVAFWCNPISGHATLYWYQQILGQGPKLLIQFQNNGVVDDSQLPKDRFSAERLKGVDSTLKIQPAKLEDSAVYLCASSLLRVPFSGNTIYFGEGSWLTVV.

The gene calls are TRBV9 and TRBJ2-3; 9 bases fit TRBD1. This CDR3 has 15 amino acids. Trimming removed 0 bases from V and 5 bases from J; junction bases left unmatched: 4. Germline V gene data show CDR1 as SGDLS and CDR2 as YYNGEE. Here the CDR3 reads CASSVEGTGKDTQYF. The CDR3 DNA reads TGTGCCAGCAGCGTAGAAGGGACAGGGAAAGATACGCAGTATTTT.

CDR3 in DNA: TGTGCCAGCAGTGGCCAGTCGGGAGCTAACTATGGCTACACCTTC. Amino acid sequence: CASSGQSGANYGYTF. The chain links TRBV6-1 to TRBJ1-2; D unresolved. The CDR3 sequence is 15 residues long. V was trimmed by 4 bases and J by 0 bases, leaving 12 bases between them. Germline CDR1 MNHNS, CDR2 SASEGT.

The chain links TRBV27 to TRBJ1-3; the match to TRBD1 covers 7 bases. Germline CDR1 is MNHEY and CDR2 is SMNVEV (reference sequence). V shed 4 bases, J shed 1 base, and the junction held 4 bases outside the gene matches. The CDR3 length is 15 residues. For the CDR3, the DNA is TGTGCCAGCAGTTCAAGGGGACAGTCTGGAAACACCATATATTTT. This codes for CASSSRGQSGNTIYF.

CDR3 sequence reads: CASSRGTRGQPQHF. The CDR3, as DNA: TGCGCCAGCAGCCGGGGGACCCGGGGCCAGCCCCAGCATTTT. The chain combines TRBV5-1 with TRBJ1-5, with D possibly being TRBD1 (5 bases). Trimming took 4 bases from V and 7 from J, leaving 15 bases between them. This CDR3 region has 14 residues. Germline V CDR1 and CDR2: SGHRS, YFSETQ.

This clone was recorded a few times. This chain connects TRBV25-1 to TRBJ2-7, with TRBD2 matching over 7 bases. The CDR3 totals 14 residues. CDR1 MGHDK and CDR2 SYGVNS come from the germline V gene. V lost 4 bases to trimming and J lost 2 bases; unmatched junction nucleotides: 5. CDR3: CASSALLAAYEQYV. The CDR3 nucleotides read TGTGCCAGCAGTGCCCTGCTAGCGGCCTACGAGCAGTACGTC.

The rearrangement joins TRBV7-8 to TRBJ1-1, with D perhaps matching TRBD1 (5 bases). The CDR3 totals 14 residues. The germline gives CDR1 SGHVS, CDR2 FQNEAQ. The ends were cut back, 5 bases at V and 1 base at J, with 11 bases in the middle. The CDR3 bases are TGTGCCAGCAGCATAGGGGCGGGGAACACTGAAGCTTTCTTT. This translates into CASSIGAGNTEAFF.

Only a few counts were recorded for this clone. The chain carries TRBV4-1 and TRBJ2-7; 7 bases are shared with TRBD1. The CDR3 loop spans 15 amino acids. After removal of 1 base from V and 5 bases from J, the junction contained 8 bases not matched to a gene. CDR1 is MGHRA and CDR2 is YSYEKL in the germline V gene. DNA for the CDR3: TGCGCCAGCAGCCAAGGGGTTACAGGGGCGGACGAGCAGTACTTC. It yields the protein CASSQGVTGADEQYF.

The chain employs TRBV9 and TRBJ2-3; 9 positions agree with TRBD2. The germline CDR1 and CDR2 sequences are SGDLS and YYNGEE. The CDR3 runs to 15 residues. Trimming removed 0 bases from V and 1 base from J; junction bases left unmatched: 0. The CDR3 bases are TGTGCCAGCAGCGTAGGCGGGAGGGGCACAGATACGCAGTATTTT. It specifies CASSVGGRGTDTQYF.

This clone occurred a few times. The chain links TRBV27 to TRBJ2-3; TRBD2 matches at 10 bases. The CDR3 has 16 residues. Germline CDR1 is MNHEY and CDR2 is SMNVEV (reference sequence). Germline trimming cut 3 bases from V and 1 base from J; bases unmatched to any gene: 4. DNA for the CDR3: TGTGCCAGCAGTTTCGGGACTAGCGACCGCACAGATACGCAGTATTTT. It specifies CASSFGTSDRTDTQYF.

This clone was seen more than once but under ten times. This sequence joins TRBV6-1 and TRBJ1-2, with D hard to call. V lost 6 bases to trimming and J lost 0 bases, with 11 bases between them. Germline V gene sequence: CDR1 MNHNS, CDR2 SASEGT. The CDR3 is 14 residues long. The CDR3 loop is CASRAGWTNYGYTF. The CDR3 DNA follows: TGTGCCAGCAGGGCGGGGTGGACTAACTATGGCTACACCTTC.

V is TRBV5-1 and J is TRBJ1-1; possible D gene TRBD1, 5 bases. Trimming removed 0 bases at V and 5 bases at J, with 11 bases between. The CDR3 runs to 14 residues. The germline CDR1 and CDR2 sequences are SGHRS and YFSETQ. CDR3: CASSLAGLTTEAFF. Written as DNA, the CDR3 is TGCGCCAGCAGCTTGGCGGGACTTACTACTGAAGCTTTCTTT.

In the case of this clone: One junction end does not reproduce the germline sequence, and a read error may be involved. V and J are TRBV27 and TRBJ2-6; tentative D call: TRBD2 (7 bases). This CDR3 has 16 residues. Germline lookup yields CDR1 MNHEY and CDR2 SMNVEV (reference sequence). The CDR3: CASSLRGLVGANVLTF. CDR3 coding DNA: TGCGCCAGCAGTTTGCGGGGGCTGGTAGGGGCCAACGTCCTGACTTTC.